This TCR beta chain came from a study of cytomegalovirus exposure and HLA in healthy donors. Background on the study: Membership in the Caucasian-associated ancestry cluster was found for 65% to 85% of around 380 genotyped donors. Study-wide points: The study designated around 150 TCR beta chains cytomegalovirus-associated.

In the case of this clone: Antigen specificity is unknown.

The PCR was carried out with 60 Vbeta primers and 13 Jbeta primers. Per the original methods: In a later analysis, of approximately 81 million unique beta chains, about 10 million appeared in at least two donors. TCRdb's table, derived via immunoSEQ multiplex PCR, lists solely in-frame clones and lacks some. V, J and clone size were drawn from that table, and D and trimming were deduced from the DNA. Its listing shows about 77,000 clones. The TCR sequence derives from a man aged 45-60 years in good health and CMV-seropositive. The specimen was PBMCs.

CDR3 coding DNA: TGTGCCAGCAGTTTAAGCATCGGAGTCAATCAGCCCCAGCATTTT. Protein sequence: CASSLSIGVNQPQHF. V usage is TRBV28 and J usage is TRBJ1-5; no firm D call. Trimming pared 2 bases from V and 3 bases from J, leaving 11 bases between. There are 15 residues in the CDR3. CDR1 is MDHEN, CDR2 SYDVKM, per germline.